One sample yielded the 2 T cell receptor beta chains listed below, sequenced in a study of blood T cells in healthy people across ages. Together with a sample-barcoded 5' primer, a J-beta primer mix was included in a second PCR lasting about 6 to 11 cycles. TCRdb reanalysed the 5' RACE reads using MiXCR and keeps one entry per CDR3 protein. The sample lists about 1.5 million distinct CDR3 sequences; about 42% were seen once. Sequenced material: blood. Every receptor here comes from a woman between 18 and 29 years old in good health.

The chain recombines TRBV5-6 with TRBJ2-5; 7 bases agree with TRBD2. V trimming: 2 bases; J trimming: 11 bases; junction bases outside the gene matches: 9. The CDR3 sequence is 13 residues long. Germline V gives CDR1 SGHDT, CDR2 YYEEEE. DNA for the CDR3: TGTGCCAGCAGCTTCTCCCAGGGAGGGGAGCAGTACTTC. Protein product: CASSFSQGGEQYF.

This chain uses TRBV12-3 or TRBV12-4 with TRBJ2-7, with 12 bases matching TRBD2. The trim removed 6 bases at V and 5 bases at J, leaving 14 bases unmatched. The CDR3 totals 17 residues. CDR3 sequence: CASSPSGGASKRDEQYF. The CDR3 DNA is TGTGCCAGCAGCCCTAGCGGGGGGGCATCAAAGCGGGACGAGCAGTACTTC.